This entry features one TCR beta chain sequence. The antigen is undetermined. This sample is drawn from a study of monozygotic twins with inflammatory bowel disease. Study results and limitations: Among twins, concordant and discordant pairs did not differ in repertoire similarity, possibly from limited power. In the analysis, different T cell subtypes could not be told apart.

The CDR3 extends over 15 amino acids. Germline-derived CDR1 and CDR2 are SGHTA and FQGNSA. One entry per CDR3 protein, without DNA, is what TCRdb gives after re-calling the 5' RACE reads. Reported are 120,000 to 150,000 distinct CDR3 sequences; the ten largest clones contain 2.4%. Donors gave under 3 ml of blood apiece. The sequence was collected from a human donor with ulcerative colitis or Crohn's disease, or a healthy co-twin of an affected twin (not recorded which). The specimen sequenced was blood. The chain recombines TRBV7-2 with TRBJ2-1; TCRdb reports TRBD1, a call that lacks DNA to check it against. CDR3: CASSRDRGTYNEQFF.